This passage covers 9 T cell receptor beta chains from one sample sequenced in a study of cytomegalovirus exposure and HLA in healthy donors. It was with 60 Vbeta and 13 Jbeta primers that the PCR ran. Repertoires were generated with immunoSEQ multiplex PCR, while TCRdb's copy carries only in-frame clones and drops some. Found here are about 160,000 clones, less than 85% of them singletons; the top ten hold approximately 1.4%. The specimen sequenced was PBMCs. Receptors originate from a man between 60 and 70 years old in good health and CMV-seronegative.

The CDR3: CASSTGQGWGQPQHF. In nucleotides, the CDR3 is TGTGCCAGCAGTACTGGACAGGGGTGGGGACAGCCCCAGCATTTT. V gene TRBV2 combines with J gene TRBJ1-5, with 9 bases aligning to TRBD1. The CDR3 totals 15 residues. Germline V CDR1 and CDR2: SNHLY, FYNNEI. V shed 5 bases, J shed 7 bases, and the junction held 9 bases outside the gene matches. Full variable domain (outside the CDR3, taken from reference TRBV2 and TRBJ1-5): EPEVTQTPSHQVTQMGQEVILRCVPISNHLYFYWYRQILGQKVEFLVSFYNNEISEKSEIFDDQFSVERPDGSNFTLKIRSTKLEDSAMYFCASSTGQGWGQPQHFGDGTRLSIL.

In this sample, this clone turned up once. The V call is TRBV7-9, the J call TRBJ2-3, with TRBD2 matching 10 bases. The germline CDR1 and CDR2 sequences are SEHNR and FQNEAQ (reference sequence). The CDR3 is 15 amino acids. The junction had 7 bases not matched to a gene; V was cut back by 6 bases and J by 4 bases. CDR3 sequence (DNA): TGTGCCAGCAGTTTCGGGACTAGCGTCCCAGATACGCAGTATTTT. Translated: CASSFGTSVPDTQYF.

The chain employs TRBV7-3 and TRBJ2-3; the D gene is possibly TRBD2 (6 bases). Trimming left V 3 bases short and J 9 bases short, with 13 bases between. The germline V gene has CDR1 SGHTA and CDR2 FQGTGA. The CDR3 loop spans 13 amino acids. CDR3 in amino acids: CASSFQGRETQYF. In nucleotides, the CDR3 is TGTGCCAGCAGCTTCCAGGGACGGGAGACGCAGTATTTT.

The CDR3 DNA reads as TGTGCCAGCAGCTCGCGACAGGGACGATGGGAGACCCAGTACTTC. Translation: CASSSRQGRWETQYF. V gene TRBV7-3 combines with J gene TRBJ2-5; 7 bases agree with TRBD1. After removal of 4 bases from V and 5 bases from J, the junction contained 10 bases not matched to a gene. The CDR3 is 15 amino acids. The germline gives CDR1 SGHTA, CDR2 FQGTGA.

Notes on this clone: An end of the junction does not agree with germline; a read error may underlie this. The CDR3 DNA is TGTGCCACCAGCTTCTCGCGTGACAGGTCCTTCTTC. Encoded protein: CATSFSRDRSFF. The chain employs TRBV15 and TRBJ2-7, with D possibly being TRBD1 (6 bases). The CDR3 extends over 12 amino acids. Looked up from germline, CDR1 is LNHNV and CDR2 is YYDKDF (reference sequence).

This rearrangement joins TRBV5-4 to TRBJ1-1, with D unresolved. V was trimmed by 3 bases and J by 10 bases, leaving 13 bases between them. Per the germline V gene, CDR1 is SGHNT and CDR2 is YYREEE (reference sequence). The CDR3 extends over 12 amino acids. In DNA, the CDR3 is TGTGCCAGCAGCTCAAGGGAGATTGGAGCTTTCTTT. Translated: CASSSREIGAFF.

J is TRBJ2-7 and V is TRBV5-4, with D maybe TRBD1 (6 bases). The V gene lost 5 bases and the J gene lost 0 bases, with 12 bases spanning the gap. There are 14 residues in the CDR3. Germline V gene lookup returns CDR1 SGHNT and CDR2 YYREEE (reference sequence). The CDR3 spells CASRKDSVSYEQYF. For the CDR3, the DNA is TGTGCCAGCAGGAAGGACAGTGTCTCCTACGAGCAGTACTTC.

The CDR3 DNA reads as TGTGCCAGCAGTGAGGTGAGAGAGACCCAGTACTTC. Encoded protein: CASSEVRETQYF. V usage is TRBV25-1 and J usage is TRBJ2-5, with D hard to call. CDR1 is MGHDK, CDR2 SYGVNS, per germline. The length of the CDR3 is 12 residues. V lost 3 bases, J lost 4 bases, and 6 bases lay in between. Full variable domain (missing parts from reference TRBV25-1 and TRBJ2-5): EADIYQTPRYLVIGTGKKITLECSQTMGHDKMYWYQQDPGMELHLIHYSYGVNSTEKGDLSSESTVSRIRTEHFPLTLESARPSHTSQYLCASSEVRETQYFGPGTRLLVL.

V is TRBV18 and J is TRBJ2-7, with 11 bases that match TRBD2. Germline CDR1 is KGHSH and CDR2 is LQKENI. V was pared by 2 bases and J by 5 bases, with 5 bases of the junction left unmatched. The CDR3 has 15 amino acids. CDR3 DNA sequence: TGTGCCAGCTCACCAGAGCTAGCGGGGGGAGACGAGCAGTACTTC. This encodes CASSPELAGGDEQYF.